Presented here are 17 T cell receptor beta chains from one specimen sequenced in a study of T cells after yellow fever vaccination. From the 5' RACE reads, TCRdb called clonotypes with MiXCR, one entry per CDR3 protein. Of some 63,000 distinct CDR3 sequences in the sample, about 7.8% were seen once. Specimen: CD8+ T cells sorted from PBMCs, collected 15 days after the yellow fever booster vaccination. Every receptor here comes from a man aged 25 to 45 who received the YFV17D yellow fever vaccine.

With regard to this clonotype: The junction departs from the called germline gene at one end, perhaps through a read error. The chain joins TRBV7-2 to TRBJ2-5; D is perhaps TRBD2 (5 bases). The CDR3 length is 13 residues. CDR1 is SGHTA and CDR2 is FQGNSA in the germline V gene. CDR3 region: CATSLARQETQYF. CDR3 DNA: TGTGCCACCAGCTTAGCGCGGCAAGAGACCCAGTACTTC.

Comments on this clonotype: With a much larger clone just one base away, this may be a read error. This rearrangement joins TRBV24-1 to TRBJ2-2; weak D call: TRBD1 (6 bases). The V and J ends lost 8 bases and 3 bases respectively, with 18 bases between them. This CDR3 has 16 amino acids. Germline loops: CDR1 KGHDR, CDR2 SFDVKD. CDR3 in amino acids: CATTDPDQGYTGELFF. CDR3 sequence (DNA): TGTGCCACCACTGACCCCGATCAGGGGTACACCGGGGAGCTGTTTTTT.

The sample holds many counts of this clonotype. The rearrangement links TRBV27 to TRBJ2-4; the match to TRBD1 covers 8 bases. Germline V lookup: CDR1 MNHEY, CDR2 SMNVEV (reference sequence). The CDR3 loop spans 13 amino acids. V was clipped by 3 bases and J by 6 bases; unmatched bases: 1. CDR3 sequence: CASSFQGANIQYF. CDR3 bases: TGTGCCAGCAGTTTCCAGGGGGCAAACATTCAGTACTTC.

About this clonotype: Its ends do not fully match the called genes, so a read error is possible. The chain has TRBV7-7 and TRBJ2-5, with a weak D call TRBD2 (6 bases). Germline-derived CDR1 and CDR2 are SSHAT and FNYEAQ (reference sequence). The CDR3 extends over 17 amino acids. CDR3 protein: CASSFLQGAGLGETQYF. CDR3 in DNA: TGTGCTAGCAGCTTCTTGCAAGGAGCGGGCCTAGGGGAGACCCAGTACTTC. Full variable domain (outside the CDR3, taken from reference TRBV7-7 and TRBJ2-5): GAGVSQSPRYKVTKRGQDVTLRCDPISSHATLYWYQQALGQGPEFLTYFNYEAQPDKSGLPSDRFSAERPEGSISTLTIQRTEQRDSAMYRCASSFLQGAGLGETQYFGPGTRLLVL.

This clonotype was seen ten or more times. The chain joins TRBV20-1 to TRBJ2-1; either TRBD1 or TRBD2 may supply D (5 bases each). Trimming pared 2 bases from V and 5 bases from J, leaving 10 bases between. This CDR3 is built from 13 residues. From germline, CDR1 is DFQATT and CDR2 SNEGSKA (reference sequence). Written as DNA, the CDR3 is TGCAGTGCTAGATCCGGGACGAACAATGAGCAGTTCTTC. Translation gives CSARSGTNNEQFF.

As to this clonotype: This may be a read error, as it is one base from a much larger clone. The rearrangement links TRBV3-1 to TRBJ2-3, with no clear D. Germline CDR1 LGHDT, CDR2 YNNKEL (reference sequence). V lost 3 bases and J 4 bases, leaving 8 bases between the germline ends. CDR3 length: 13 amino acids. The CDR3 protein is CASSHLTPDTQYF. As DNA, the CDR3 is TGTGCCAGCAGCCATCTGACCCCAGATACGCAGTATTTT.

This clonotype has just a few counts. One end of the junction is discordant with germline, which a read error may explain. The chain couples TRBV20-1 to TRBJ1-1; 7 bases match TRBD1. The germline V gene encodes CDR1 DFQATT and CDR2 SNEGSKA (reference sequence). CDR3 length equals 13 residues. CDR3 nucleotide sequence: TGCAGTGCTGGCGCAGGGGGTGAAACTGAAGTTTTCTTT. Amino acids: CSAGAGGETEVFF.

This clonotype was counted ten times or more. V and J are TRBV6-5 and TRBJ2-5; D might be TRBD1 or TRBD2, each matching 5 bases. The CDR3 covers 14 residues. Germline V gene lookup returns CDR1 MNHEY and CDR2 SVGAGI. Deletions cut 0 bases from V and 4 bases from J, with 9 bases between. The CDR3: CASSYSSGPETQYF. The CDR3 DNA follows: TGTGCCAGCAGTTACTCGTCGGGACCAGAGACCCAGTACTTC.

This chain uses TRBV7-6 with TRBJ2-6, with 7 positions matching TRBD1. Germline V gene lookup returns CDR1 SGHVS and CDR2 FNYEAQ. The ends lost 4 bases at V and 0 bases at J; junction bases unmatched: 9. The CDR3 is 18 residues long. The CDR3 loop is CASSSLTGRPSGANVLTF. The CDR3 bases are TGTGCCAGCAGCTCCTTGACAGGGCGGCCCTCTGGGGCCAACGTCCTGACTTTC.

On this clonotype itself: A much larger clone is a single base away; this may be a read error. The CDR3 region is CASSLKEVQAVRTGELFF. CDR3 nucleotides: TGTGCCAGCAGCTTAAAGGAGGTCCAGGCGGTTCGGACCGGGGAGCTGTTTTTT. The genes are TRBV11-1 and TRBJ2-2; maybe TRBD2 (5 bases). This CDR3 comprises 18 residues. Trimming left V 2 bases short and J 5 bases short, with 21 bases between. Germline CDR1 and CDR2: SGHAT and FQDESV (reference sequence).

The genes are TRBV14 and TRBJ2-7; D gene uncertain. CDR1 and CDR2 (germline): SGHDN, FVKESK. The ends were cut back, 0 bases at V and 6 bases at J, with 12 bases in the middle. This CDR3 has 14 amino acids. CDR3 region: CASSQDGRDFEQYF. CDR3 in DNA: TGTGCCAGCAGCCAAGATGGAAGGGATTTCGAGCAGTACTTC.

This clonotype was seen at least ten times. This sequence joins TRBV7-9 and TRBJ2-5; no clear D gene. Germline V gene sequence: CDR1 SEHNR, CDR2 FQNEAQ (reference sequence). The CDR3 extends over 14 amino acids. The V gene lost 2 bases and the J gene lost 1 base, with 8 bases spanning the gap. Here the CDR3 DNA reads TGTGCCAGCAGCTTATTTGCGGTCCAAGAGACCCAGTACTTC. Amino acid sequence: CASSLFAVQETQYF.

This clonotype was counted many times. The CDR3 bases are TGTGCCAGCAGCGTTCAAGAGACCCAGTACTTC. It is translated as CASSVQETQYF. This chain joins TRBV7-6 and TRBJ2-5; unclear D gene. The CDR3 loop spans 11 amino acids. From germline, CDR1 is SGHVS and CDR2 FNYEAQ. V gave up 5 bases and J gave up 2 bases, with 3 bases separating them.

This clonotype has at least ten counts. The chain combines TRBV29-1 with TRBJ2-2, with D unresolved. Trimming took 4 bases from V and 5 from J, leaving 5 bases between them. CDR1 is SQVTM and CDR2 is ANQGSEA in the germline V gene. The length of the CDR3 is 11 residues. CDR3 sequence reads: CSVVSTGELFF. CDR3 in DNA: TGCAGCGTTGTTAGTACCGGGGAGCTGTTTTTT.

This clonotype was counted at least ten times. This sequence joins TRBV3-1 and TRBJ2-1; D uncertain. V lost 2 bases to trimming and J lost 5 bases, with 13 bases between them. The CDR3 consists of 15 residues. The V gene's germline CDR1 is LGHDT and CDR2 YNNKEL (reference sequence). The CDR3 loop is CASSQPLGNDNEQFF. The DNA for the CDR3 is TGTGCCAGCAGCCAACCCCTAGGGAACGACAATGAGCAGTTCTTC.

This clonotype was picked up many times. This chain uses TRBV13 with TRBJ1-1; D call uncertain. Germline V gene lookup returns CDR1 PRHDT and CDR2 FYEKMQ (reference sequence). This CDR3 region has 15 residues. Trimming took off 5 bases at V and 1 base at J, with 14 bases between the two ends. CDR3 sequence reads: CASSPGAVGNTEAFF. Written as DNA, the CDR3 is TGTGCCAGCAGCCCTGGCGCGGTAGGGAACACTGAAGCTTTCTTT.

This clonotype was observed many times. V is TRBV21-1 and J is TRBJ2-1; the tabulated D call, TRBD2, remains unverified against the DNA. TRBV21-1 is a pseudogene. The CDR3 sequence is 17 residues long. CDR3 in amino acids: CASSRGLAGVSYNEQFF. The CDR3 DNA reads TGTGCCAGCAGCAGAGGACTAGCGGGAGTCTCCTACAATGAGCAGTTCTTC.